The T cell receptor (beta chain) described here comes from a study of cytomegalovirus exposure and HLA in healthy donors. Healthy individuals who donated bone marrow served as the donors. 13 Jbeta primers and 60 Vbeta primers were used for the PCR. Profiled with immunoSEQ multiplex PCR; TCRdb holds only in-frame clones, not every one. The sample has about 170,000 clones, more than 80% seen once. In regard to this clone: Antigen specificity is unknown.

CDR3 length: 14 amino acids. Whole-study results and caveats: An analysis done earlier found most TCR beta V segments productive about 87% or about 30% of the time. HLA alleles showed associations with some 17,000 TCR beta sequences in a later analysis, at a 0.05 false discovery rate.

Sequenced sample: PBMCs. The rearrangement uses TRBV21-1 and TRBJ1-4; TRBD1 is taken as the D call from the table, unchecked against the DNA. TRBV21-1 is designated a pseudogene. The sequence was obtained from a woman between 18 and 29 years old in good health and CMV-seropositive. The DNA for the CDR3 is TGTGCCAGCAGCAAGGACAGACTCCCTGAAAAACTGTTTTTT. Its translation is CASSKDRLPEKLFF.